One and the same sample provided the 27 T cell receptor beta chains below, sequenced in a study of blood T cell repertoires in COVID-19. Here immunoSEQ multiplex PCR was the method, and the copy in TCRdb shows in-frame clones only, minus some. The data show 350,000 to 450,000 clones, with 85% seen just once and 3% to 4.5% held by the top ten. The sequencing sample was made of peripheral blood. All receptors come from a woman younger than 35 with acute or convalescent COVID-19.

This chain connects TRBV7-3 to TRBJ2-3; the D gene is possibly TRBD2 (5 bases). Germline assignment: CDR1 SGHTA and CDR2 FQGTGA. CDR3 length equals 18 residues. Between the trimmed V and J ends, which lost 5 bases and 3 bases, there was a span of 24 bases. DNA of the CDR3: TGTGCCAGCAGCCCCGGTTCGGGAACCCCGGGCGTAACAGATACGCAGTATTTT. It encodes CASSPGSGTPGVTDTQYF.

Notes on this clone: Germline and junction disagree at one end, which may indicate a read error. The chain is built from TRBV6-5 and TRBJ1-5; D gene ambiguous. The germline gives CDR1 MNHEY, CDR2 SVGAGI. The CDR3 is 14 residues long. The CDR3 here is CASSLDTPNRPQHF. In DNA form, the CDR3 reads TGTGCCAGCAGTCTCGACACCCCGAATCGGCCCCAGCATTTT.

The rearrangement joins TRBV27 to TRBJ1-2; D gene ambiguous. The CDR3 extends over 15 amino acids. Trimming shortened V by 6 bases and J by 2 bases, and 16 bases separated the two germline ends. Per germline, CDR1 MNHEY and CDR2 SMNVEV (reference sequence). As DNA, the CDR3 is TGTGCCAGCAGCCCGGGTGGAGGAATGAACTATGGCTACACCTTC. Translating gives CASSPGGGMNYGYTF.

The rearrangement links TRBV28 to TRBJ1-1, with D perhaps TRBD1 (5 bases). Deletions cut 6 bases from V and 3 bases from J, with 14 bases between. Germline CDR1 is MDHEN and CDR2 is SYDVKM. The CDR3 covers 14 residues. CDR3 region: CASRPSGVDTEAFF. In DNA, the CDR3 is TGTGCCAGCAGGCCCTCGGGGGTGGACACTGAAGCTTTCTTT.

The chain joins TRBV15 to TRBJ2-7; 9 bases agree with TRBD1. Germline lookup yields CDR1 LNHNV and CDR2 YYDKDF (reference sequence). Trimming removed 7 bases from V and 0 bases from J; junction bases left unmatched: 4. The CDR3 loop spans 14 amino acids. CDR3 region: CATKGQGPSYEQYF. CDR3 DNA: TGTGCCACCAAGGGACAGGGACCCTCCTACGAGCAGTACTTC. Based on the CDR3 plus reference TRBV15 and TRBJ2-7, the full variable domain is DAMVIQNPRYQVTQFGKPVTLSCSQTLNHNVMYWYQQKSSQAPKLLFHYYDKDFNNEADTPDNFQSRRPNTSFCFLDIRSPGLGDTAMYLCATKGQGPSYEQYFGPGTRLTVT.

CDR3: CASSPASGDEQFF. For the CDR3, the DNA is TGTGCCAGCTCACCTGCTAGCGGGGATGAGCAGTTCTTC. This rearrangement joins TRBV18 to TRBJ2-1; 9 bases are a match to TRBD2. With V trimmed by 3 bases and J by 8 bases, 2 bases remained unmatched. CDR3 length: 13 residues. Germline V lookup: CDR1 KGHSH, CDR2 LQKENI.

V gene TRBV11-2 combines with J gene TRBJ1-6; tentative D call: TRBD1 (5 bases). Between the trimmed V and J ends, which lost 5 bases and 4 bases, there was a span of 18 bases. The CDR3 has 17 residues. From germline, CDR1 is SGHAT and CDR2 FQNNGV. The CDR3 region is CASSQSRMQGYNSPLHF. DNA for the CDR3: TGTGCCAGCAGCCAGTCACGGATGCAGGGTTATAATTCACCCCTCCACTTT.

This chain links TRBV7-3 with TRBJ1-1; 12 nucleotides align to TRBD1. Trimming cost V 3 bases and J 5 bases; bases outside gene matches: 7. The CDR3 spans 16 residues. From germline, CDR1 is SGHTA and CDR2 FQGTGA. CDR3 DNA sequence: TGTGCCAGCAGCTTGGGACAGGGGGCGAGGGGTACTGAAGCTTTCTTT. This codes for CASSLGQGARGTEAFF.

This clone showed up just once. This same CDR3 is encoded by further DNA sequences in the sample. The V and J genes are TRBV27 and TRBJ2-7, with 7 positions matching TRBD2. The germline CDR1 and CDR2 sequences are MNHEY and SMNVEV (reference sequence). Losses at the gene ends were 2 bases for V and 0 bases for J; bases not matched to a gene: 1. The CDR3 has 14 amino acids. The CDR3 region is CASSLAGDSYEQYF. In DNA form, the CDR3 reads TGTGCCAGCAGTTTAGCGGGAGACTCCTACGAGCAGTACTTC.

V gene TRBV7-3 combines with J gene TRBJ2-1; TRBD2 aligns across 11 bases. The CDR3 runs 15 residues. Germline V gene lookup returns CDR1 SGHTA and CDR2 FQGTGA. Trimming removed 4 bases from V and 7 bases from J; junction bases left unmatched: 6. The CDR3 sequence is CASSSLAGAINEQFF. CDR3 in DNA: TGTGCCAGCAGCTCACTAGCGGGGGCTATAAATGAGCAGTTCTTC.

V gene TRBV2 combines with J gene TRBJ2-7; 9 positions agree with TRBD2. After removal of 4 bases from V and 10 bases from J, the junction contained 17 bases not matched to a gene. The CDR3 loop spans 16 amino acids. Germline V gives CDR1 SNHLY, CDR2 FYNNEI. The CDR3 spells CASSADPAGGLSDQYF. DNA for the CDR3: TGTGCCAGCAGTGCGGATCCGGCGGGGGGGCTATCCGACCAGTACTTC.

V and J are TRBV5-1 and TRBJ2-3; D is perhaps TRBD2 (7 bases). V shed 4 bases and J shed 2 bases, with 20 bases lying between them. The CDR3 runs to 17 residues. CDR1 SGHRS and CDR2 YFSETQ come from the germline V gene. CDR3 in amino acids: CASSLRGGGINTDTQYF. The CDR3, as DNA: TGCGCCAGCAGCCTTCGGGGAGGGGGGATAAACACAGATACGCAGTATTTT.

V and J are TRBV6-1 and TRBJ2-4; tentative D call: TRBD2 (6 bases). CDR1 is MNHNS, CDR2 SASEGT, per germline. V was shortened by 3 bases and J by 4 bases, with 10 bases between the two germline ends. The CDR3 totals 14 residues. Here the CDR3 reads CASSDGTGKNIQYF. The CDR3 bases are TGTGCCAGCAGTGATGGGACTGGAAAAAACATTCAGTACTTC.

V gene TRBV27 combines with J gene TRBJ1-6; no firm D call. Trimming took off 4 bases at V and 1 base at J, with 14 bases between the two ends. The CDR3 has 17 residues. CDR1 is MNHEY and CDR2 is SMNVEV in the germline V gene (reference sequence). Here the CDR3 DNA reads TGTGCCAGCAGTTATGGAGTCCGGAGGTCCTATAATTCACCCCTCCACTTT. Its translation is CASSYGVRRSYNSPLHF.

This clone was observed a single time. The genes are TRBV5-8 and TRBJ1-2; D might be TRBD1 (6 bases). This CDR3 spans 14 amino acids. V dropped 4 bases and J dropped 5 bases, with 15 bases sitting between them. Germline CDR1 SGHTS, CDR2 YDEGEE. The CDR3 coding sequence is TGTGCCAGCAGCCCGAGGGAGGGGGATTATGGCTACACCTTC. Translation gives CASSPREGDYGYTF.

CDR3 coding DNA: TGCGCCAGCAGCTTGGACGCGGGCCCAGCTTTCTTT. It is translated as CASSLDAGPAFF. The chain is built from TRBV5-1 and TRBJ1-1; no firm D call. The CDR3 is made up of 12 amino acids. In germline, CDR1 is SGHRS, CDR2 YFSETQ. Trimming took 0 bases from V and 10 from J, leaving 10 bases between them.

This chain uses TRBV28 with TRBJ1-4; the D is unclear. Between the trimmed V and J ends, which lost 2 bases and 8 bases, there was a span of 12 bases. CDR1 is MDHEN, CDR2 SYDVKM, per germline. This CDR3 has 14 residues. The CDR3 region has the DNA TGTGCCAGCAGTTTAGACCGGGAGAGGGAAAAACTGTTTTTT. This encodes CASSLDREREKLFF.

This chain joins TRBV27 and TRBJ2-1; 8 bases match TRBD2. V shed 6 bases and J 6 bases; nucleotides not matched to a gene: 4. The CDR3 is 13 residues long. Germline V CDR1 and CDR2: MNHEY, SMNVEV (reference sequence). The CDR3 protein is CASSPAGVNEQFF. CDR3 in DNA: TGTGCCAGCAGCCCAGCGGGAGTCAATGAGCAGTTCTTC.

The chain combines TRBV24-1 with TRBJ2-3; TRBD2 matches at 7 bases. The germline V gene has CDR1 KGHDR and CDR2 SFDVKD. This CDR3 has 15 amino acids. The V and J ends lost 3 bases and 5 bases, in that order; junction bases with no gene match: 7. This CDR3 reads CATSDTSALGDTQYF. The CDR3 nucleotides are TGTGCCACCAGTGATACTAGCGCATTGGGAGATACGCAGTATTTT.

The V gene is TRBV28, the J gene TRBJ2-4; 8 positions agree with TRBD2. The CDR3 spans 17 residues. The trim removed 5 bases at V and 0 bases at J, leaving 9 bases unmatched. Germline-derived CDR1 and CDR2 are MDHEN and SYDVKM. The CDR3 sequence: CASSPPGGRLAKNIQYF. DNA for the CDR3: TGTGCCAGCAGTCCGCCGGGGGGGAGACTAGCCAAAAACATTCAGTACTTC.

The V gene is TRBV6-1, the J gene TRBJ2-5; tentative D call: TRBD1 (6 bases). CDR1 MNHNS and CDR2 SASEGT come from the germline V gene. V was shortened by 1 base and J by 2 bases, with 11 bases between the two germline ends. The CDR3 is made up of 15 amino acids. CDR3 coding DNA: TGTGCCAGCAGTGAAGGGACAGTCACACAAGAGACCCAGTACTTC. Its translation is CASSEGTVTQETQYF.

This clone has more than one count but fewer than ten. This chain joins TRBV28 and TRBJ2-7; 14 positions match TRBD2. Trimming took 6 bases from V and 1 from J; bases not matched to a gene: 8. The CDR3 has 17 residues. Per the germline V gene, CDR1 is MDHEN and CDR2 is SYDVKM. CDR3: CASSWGLAGEGSYEQYF. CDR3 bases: TGTGCCAGCAGCTGGGGACTAGCGGGAGAGGGGTCCTACGAGCAGTACTTC.

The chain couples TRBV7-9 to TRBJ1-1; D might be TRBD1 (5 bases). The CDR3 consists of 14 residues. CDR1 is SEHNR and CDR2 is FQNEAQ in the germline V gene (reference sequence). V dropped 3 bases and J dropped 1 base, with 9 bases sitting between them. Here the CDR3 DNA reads TGTGCCAGCAGCTTGGAGGGGACGAACACTGAAGCTTTCTTT. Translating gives CASSLEGTNTEAFF.

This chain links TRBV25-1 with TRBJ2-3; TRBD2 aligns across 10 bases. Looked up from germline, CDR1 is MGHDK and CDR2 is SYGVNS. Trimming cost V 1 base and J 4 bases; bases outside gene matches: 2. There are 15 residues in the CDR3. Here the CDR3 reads CASSELGLASDTQYF. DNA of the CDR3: TGTGCCAGCAGTGAATTGGGACTAGCGTCAGATACGCAGTATTTT.

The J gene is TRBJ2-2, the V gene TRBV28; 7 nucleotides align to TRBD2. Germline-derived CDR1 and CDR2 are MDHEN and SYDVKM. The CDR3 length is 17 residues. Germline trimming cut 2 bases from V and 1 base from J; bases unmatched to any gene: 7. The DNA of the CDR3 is TGTGCCAGCAGTTTACTCCTAGCGGAGAAGAACACCGGGGAGCTGTTTTTT. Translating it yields CASSLLLAEKNTGELFF.

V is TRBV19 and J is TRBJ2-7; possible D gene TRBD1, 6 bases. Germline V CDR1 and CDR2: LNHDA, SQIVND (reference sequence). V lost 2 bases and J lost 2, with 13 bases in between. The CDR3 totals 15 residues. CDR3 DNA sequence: TGTGCCAGTAGTATAAAGACAGGTCAAACCTACGAGCAGTACTTC. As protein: CASSIKTGQTYEQYF.

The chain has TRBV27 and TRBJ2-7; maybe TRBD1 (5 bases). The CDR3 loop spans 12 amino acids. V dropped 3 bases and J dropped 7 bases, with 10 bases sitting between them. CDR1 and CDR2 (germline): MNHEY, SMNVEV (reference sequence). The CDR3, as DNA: TGTGCCAGCAGTTTTCACCAGGGTGAGCAGTACTTC. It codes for CASSFHQGEQYF.